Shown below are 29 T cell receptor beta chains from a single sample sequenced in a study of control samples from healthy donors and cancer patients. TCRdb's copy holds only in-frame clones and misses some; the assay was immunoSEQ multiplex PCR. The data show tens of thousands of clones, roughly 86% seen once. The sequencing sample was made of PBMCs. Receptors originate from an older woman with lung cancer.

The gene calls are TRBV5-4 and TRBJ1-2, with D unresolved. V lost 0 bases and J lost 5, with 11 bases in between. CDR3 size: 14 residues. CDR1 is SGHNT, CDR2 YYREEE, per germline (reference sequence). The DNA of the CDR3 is TGTGCCAGCAGCTTGGCCGGAGGGTGGTATGGCTACACCTTC. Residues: CASSLAGGWYGYTF.

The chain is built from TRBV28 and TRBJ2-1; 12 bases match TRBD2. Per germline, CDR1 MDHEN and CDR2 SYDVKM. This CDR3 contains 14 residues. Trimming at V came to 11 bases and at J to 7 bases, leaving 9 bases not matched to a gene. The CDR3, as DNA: TGTGCCGCTCGACTAGCGGGAGCTCATAATGAGCAGTTCTTC. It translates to CAARLAGAHNEQFF.

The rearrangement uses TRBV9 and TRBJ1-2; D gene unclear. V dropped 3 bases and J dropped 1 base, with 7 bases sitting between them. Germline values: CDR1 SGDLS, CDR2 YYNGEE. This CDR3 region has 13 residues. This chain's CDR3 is CASSEQINYGYTF. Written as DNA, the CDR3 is TGTGCCAGCAGCGAACAAATTAACTATGGCTACACCTTC.

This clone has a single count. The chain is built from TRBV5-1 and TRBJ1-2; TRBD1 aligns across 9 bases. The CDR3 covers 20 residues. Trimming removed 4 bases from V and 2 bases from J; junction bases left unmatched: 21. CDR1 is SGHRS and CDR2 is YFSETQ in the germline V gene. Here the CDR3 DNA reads TGCGCCAGCAGCCATGATGTCCTTGGACAGGGGACTCATAGCAACTATGGCTACACCTTC. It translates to CASSHDVLGQGTHSNYGYTF.

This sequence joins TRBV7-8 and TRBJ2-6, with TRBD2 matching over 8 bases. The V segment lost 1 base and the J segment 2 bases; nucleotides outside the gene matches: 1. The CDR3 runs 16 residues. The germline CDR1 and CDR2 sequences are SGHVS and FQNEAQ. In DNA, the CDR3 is TGTGCCAGCAGCTTAGACGGGGGGGCTGGGGCCAACGTCCTGACTTTC. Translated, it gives CASSLDGGAGANVLTF.

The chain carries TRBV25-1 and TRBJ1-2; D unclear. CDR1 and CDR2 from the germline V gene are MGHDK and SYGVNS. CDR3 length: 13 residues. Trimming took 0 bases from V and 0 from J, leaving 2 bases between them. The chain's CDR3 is CASSEYSNYGYTF. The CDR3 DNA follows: TGTGCCAGCAGTGAATATTCTAACTATGGCTACACCTTC.

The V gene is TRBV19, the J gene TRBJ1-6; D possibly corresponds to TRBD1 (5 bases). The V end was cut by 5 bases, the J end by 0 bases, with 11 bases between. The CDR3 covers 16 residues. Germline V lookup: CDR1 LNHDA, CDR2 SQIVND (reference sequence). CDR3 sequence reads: CASSGADSSYNSPLHF. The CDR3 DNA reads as TGTGCCAGTAGTGGGGCGGATAGCTCCTATAATTCACCCCTCCACTTT.

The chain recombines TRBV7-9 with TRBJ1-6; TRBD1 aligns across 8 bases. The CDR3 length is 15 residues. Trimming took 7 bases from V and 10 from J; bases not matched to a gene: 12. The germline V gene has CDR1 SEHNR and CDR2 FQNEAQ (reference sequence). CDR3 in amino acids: CASTPGGTGGSPLHF. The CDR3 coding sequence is TGTGCCAGCACCCCAGGGGGGACAGGCGGCTCACCCCTCCACTTT.

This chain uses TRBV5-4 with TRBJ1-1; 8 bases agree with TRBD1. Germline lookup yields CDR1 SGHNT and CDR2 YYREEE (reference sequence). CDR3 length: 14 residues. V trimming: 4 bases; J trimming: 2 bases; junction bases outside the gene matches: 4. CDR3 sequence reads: CASSTGQGNTEAFF. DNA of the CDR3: TGTGCCAGCAGCACAGGACAGGGTAACACTGAAGCTTTCTTT.

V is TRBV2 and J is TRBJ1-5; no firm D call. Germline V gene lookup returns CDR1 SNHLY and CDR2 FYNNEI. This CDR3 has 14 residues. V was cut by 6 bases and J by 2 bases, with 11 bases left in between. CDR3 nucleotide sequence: TGTGCCAGCAGGGGCGGCCCGGGCAATCAGCCCCAGCATTTT. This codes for CASRGGPGNQPQHF.

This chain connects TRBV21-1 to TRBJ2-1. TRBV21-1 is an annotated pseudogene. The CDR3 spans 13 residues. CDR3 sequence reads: CASSVEDPHEQFF. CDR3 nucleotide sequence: TGTGCCAGCAGCGTGGAAGACCCACATGAGCAGTTCTTC.

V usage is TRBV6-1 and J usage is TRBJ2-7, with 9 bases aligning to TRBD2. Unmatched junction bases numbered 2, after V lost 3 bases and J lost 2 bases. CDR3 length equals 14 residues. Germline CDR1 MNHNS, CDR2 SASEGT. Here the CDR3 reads CASSEVAGAYEQYF. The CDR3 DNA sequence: TGTGCCAGCAGTGAGGTAGCGGGGGCCTACGAGCAGTACTTC.

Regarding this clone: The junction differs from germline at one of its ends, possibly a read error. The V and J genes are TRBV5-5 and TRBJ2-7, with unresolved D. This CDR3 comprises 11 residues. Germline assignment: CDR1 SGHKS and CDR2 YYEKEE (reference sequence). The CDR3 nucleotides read TGTGCCAGCAGCTTCGAAGGGTATGAGAACTTC. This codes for CASSFEGYENF.

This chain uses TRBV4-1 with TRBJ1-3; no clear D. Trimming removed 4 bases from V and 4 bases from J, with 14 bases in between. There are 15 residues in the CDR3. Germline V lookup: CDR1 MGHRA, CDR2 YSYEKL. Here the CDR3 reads CASSREGTAGNTIYF. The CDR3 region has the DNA TGCGCCAGCAGCCGGGAGGGAACCGCCGGAAACACCATATATTTT.

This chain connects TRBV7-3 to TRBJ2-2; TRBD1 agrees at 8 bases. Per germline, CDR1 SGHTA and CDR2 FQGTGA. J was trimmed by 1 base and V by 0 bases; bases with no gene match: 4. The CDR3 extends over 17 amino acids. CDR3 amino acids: CASSLTTGTGNTGELFF. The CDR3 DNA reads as TGTGCCAGCAGCTTAACGACCGGGACAGGGAACACCGGGGAGCTGTTTTTT.

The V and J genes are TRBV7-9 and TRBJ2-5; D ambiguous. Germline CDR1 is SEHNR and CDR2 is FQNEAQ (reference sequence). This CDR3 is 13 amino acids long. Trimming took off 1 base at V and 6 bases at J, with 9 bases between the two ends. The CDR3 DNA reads TGTGCCAGCAGCTTAGTTGCCAGGCAGACCCAGTACTTC. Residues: CASSLVARQTQYF. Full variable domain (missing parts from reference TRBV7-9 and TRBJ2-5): DTGVSQNPRHKITKRGQNVTFRCDPISEHNRLYWYRQTLGQGPEFLTYFQNEAQLEKSRLLSDRFSAERPKGSFSTLEIQRTEQGDSAMYLCASSLVARQTQYFGPGTRLLVL.

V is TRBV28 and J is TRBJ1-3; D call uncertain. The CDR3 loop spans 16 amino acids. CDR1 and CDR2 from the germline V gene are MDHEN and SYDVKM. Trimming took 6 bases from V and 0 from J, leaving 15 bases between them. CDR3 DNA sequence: TGTGCCAGCAGCTCCCACGGCGGACTCTCTGGAAACACCATATATTTT. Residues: CASSSHGGLSGNTIYF.

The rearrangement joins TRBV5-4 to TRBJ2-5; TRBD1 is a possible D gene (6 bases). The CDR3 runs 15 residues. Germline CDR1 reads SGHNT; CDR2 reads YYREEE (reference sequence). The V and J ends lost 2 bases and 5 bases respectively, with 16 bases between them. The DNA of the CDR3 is TGTGCCAGCAGCTTTGGTCAGGGGTTCCTTGAGACCCAGTACTTC. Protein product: CASSFGQGFLETQYF.

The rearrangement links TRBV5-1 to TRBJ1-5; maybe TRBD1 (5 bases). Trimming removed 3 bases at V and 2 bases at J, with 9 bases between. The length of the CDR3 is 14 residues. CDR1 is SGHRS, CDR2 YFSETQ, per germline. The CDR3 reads CASSWQGGNQPQHF. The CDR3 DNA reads TGCGCCAGCAGCTGGCAGGGTGGCAATCAGCCCCAGCATTTT.

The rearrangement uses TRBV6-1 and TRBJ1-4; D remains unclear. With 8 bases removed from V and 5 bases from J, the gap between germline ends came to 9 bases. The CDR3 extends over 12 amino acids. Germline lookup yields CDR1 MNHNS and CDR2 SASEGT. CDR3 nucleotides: TGTGCCAGCCGGGGTAAAAATGAAAAACTGTTTTTT. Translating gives CASRGKNEKLFF.

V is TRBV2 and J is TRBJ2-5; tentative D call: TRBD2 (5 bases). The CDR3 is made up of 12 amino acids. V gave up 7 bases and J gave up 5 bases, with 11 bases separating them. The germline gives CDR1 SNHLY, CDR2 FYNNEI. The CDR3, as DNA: TGTGCCAGCATGTACACGGGGGAGACCCAGTACTTC. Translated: CASMYTGETQYF.

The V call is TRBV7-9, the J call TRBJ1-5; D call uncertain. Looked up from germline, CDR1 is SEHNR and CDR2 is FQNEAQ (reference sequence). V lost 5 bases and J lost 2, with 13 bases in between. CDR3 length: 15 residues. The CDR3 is CASSGVALGNQPQHF. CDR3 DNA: TGTGCCAGCAGCGGCGTGGCGTTGGGCAATCAGCCCCAGCATTTT. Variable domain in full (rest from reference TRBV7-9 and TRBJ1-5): DTGVSQNPRHKITKRGQNVTFRCDPISEHNRLYWYRQTLGQGPEFLTYFQNEAQLEKSRLLSDRFSAERPKGSFSTLEIQRTEQGDSAMYLCASSGVALGNQPQHFGDGTRLSIL.

DNA of the CDR3: TGCGCCAGCAGCTTAGACCCTCAGGGGACCGGGGAGCTGTTTTTT. This codes for CASSLDPQGTGELFF. The chain couples TRBV5-1 to TRBJ2-2; perhaps TRBD1 as D (6 bases). The ends were cut back, 2 bases at V and 5 bases at J, with 13 bases in the middle. Germline CDR1 reads SGHRS; CDR2 reads YFSETQ. This CDR3 contains 15 residues.

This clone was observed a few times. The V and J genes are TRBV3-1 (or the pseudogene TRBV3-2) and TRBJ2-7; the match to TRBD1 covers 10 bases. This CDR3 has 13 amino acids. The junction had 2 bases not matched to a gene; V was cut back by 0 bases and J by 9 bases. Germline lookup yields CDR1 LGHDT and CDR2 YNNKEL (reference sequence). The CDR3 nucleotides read TGTGCCAGCAGCCAAGATGACAGGGGGCGGCAGTACTTC. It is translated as CASSQDDRGRQYF.

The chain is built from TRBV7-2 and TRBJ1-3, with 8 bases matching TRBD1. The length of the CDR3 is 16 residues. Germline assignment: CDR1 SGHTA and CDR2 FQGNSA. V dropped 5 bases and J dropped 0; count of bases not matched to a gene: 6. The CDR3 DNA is TGTGCCAGCAGCCAGGACAGGGCGGGCTCTGGAAACACCATATATTTT. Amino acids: CASSQDRAGSGNTIYF.

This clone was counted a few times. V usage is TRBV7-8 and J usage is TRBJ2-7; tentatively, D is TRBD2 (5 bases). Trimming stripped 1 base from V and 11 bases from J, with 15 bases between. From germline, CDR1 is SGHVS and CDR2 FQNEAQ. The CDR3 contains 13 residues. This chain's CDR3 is CASSLERAAGEYF. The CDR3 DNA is TGTGCCAGCAGCTTAGAAAGGGCTGCCGGGGAGTACTTC.

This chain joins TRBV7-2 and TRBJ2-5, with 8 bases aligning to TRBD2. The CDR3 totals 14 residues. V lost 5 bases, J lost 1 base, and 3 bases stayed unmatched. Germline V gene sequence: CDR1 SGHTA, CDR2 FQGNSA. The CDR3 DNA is TGTGCCAGCAGCCTCGGGAGGGCCCAAGAGACCCAGTACTTC. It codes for CASSLGRAQETQYF.

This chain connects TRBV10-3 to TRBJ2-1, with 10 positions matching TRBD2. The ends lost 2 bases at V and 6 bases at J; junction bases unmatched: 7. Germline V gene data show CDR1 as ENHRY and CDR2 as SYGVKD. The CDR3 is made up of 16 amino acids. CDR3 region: CAISEASSGGFNEQFF. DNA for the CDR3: TGTGCCATCAGTGAGGCATCTAGCGGGGGCTTCAATGAGCAGTTCTTC.

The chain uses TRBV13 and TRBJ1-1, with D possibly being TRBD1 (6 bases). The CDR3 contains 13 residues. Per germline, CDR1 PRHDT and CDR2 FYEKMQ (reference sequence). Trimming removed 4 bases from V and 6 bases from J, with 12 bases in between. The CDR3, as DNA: TGTGCCAGCAGCTATGTGGGGGGGCCTGAAGCTTTCTTT. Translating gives CASSYVGGPEAFF.